The clone carrying this T cell receptor (beta chain) came up a few times. Antigen unknown. Relative to the germline gene, one junction end is altered; a read error may explain this. Each single cDNA molecule received a unique molecular identifier. TCRdb called the 5' RACE reads again in MiXCR, with one record for every CDR3 protein. Of tens of thousands of distinct CDR3 sequences listed, 10% to 15% are singletons. The sample is drawn from a study of early T cells in non-severe SARS-CoV-2 infection. Study-wide findings and caveats: Missing private and CD4 specificities, VDJdb matching favored anti-spike CD8 responses.

Germline-derived CDR1 and CDR2 are SSHAT and FNYEAQ (reference sequence). The CDR3 is 13 residues long. The chain uses TRBV7-7 and TRBJ2-2; possibly TRBD1 for D (5 bases). The sample consisted of whole blood. The source of this sequence is an adult who was a healthcare worker with PCR-confirmed SARS-CoV-2 infection or an uninfected control (not recorded which). The CDR3 DNA reads TGTGCTAGCAGCTTAGGGGTGGCCGGGGAGCTGTTTTTT. Amino acid sequence: CASSLGVAGELFF.